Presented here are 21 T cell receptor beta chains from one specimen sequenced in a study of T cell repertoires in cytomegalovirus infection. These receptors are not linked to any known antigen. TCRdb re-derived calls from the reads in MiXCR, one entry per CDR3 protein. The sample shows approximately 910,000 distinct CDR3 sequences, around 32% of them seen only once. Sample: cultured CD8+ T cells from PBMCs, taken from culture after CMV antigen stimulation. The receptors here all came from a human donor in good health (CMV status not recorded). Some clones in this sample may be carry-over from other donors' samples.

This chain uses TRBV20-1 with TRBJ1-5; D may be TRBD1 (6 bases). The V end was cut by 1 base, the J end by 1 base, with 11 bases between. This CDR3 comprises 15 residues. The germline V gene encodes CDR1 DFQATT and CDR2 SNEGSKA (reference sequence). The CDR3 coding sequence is TGCAGTGCTAGAGCCCGGACAGCGAGCAATCAGCCCCAGCATTTT. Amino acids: CSARARTASNQPQHF.

CDR3 region: CASSLFGEDYGYTF. The CDR3, as DNA: TGTGCCAGCAGTTTATTTGGGGAGGACTATGGCTACACCTTC. The V call is TRBV27, the J call TRBJ1-2; D not resolved. V lost 1 base and J 3 bases, leaving 9 bases between the germline ends. CDR1 and CDR2 (germline): MNHEY, SMNVEV (reference sequence). There are 14 residues in the CDR3.

The CDR3 here is CATSSGGPTEAFF. The CDR3 nucleotides are TGCGCCACCAGTAGTGGTGGGCCCACTGAAGCTTTCTTT. The chain carries TRBV4-1 and TRBJ1-1; D is undetermined. The CDR3 is made up of 13 amino acids. Germline-derived CDR1 and CDR2 are MGHRA and YSYEKL. Between the trimmed V and J ends, which lost 10 bases and 4 bases, there was a span of 16 bases.

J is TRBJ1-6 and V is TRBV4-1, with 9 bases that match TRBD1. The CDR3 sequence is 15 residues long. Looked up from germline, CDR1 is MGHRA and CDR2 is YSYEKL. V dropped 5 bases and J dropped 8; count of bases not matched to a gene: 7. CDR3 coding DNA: TGCGCCAGCAGCTCACACCGGGACAGGGATTCACCCCTCCACTTT. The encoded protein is CASSSHRDRDSPLHF.

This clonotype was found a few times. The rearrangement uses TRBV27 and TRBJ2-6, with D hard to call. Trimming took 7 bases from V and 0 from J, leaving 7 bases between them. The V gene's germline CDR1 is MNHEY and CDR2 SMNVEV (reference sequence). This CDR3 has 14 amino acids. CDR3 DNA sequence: TGTGCCAGCATGCCACTCTCTGGGGCCAACGTCCTGACTTTC. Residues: CASMPLSGANVLTF.

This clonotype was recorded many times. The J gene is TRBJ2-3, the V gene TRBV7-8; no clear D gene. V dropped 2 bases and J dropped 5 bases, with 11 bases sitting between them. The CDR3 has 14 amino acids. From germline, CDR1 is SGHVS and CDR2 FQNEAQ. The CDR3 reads CASSLILLEDTQYF. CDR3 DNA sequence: TGTGCCAGCAGCTTAATACTTCTCGAAGATACGCAGTATTTT.

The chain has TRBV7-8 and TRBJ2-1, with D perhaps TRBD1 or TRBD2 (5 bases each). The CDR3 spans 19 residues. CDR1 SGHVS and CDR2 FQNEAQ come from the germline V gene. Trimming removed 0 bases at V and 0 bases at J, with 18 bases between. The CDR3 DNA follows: TGTGCCAGCAGCTTAGCGGGGGTTTTTGGGGAGACCTCCTACAATGAGCAGTTCTTC. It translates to CASSLAGVFGETSYNEQFF. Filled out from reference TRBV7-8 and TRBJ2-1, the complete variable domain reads GAGVSQSPRYKVAKRGQDVALRCDPISGHVSLFWYQQALGQGPEFLTYFQNEAQLDKSGLPSDRFFAERPEGSVSTLKIQRTQQEDSAVYLCASSLAGVFGETSYNEQFFGPGTRLTVL.

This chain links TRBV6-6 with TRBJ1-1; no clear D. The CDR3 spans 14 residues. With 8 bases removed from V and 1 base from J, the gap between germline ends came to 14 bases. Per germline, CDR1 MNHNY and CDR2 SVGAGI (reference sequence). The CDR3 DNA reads TGTGCCAGCCACCCGCAAAGGAAGAACACTGAAGCTTTCTTT. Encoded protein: CASHPQRKNTEAFF.

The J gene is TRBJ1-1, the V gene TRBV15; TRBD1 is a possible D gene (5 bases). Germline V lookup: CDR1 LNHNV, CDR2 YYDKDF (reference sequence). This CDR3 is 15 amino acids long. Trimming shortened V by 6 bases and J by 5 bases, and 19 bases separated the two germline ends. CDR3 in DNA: TGTGCCACCAGGATTATCTCCGGGGGAGGGACTGAAGCTTTCTTT. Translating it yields CATRIISGGGTEAFF. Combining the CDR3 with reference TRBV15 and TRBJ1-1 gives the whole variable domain DAMVIQNPRYQVTQFGKPVTLSCSQTLNHNVMYWYQQKSSQAPKLLFHYYDKDFNNEADTPDNFQSRRPNTSFCFLDIRSPGLGDTAMYLCATRIISGGGTEAFFGQGTRLTVV.

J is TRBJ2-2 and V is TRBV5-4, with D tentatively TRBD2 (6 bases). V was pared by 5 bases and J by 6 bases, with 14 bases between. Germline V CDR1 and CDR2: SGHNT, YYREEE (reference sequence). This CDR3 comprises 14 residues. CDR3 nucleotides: TGTGCCAGCAGTCCAGGCGGGGCGCCCGGGGAGCTGTTTTTT. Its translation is CASSPGGAPGELFF.

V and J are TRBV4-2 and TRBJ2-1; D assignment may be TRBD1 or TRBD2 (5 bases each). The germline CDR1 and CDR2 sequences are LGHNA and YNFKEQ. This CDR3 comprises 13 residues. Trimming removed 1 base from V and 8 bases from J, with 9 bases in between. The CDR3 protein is CASSQGGADEQFF. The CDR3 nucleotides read TGTGCCAGCAGCCAAGGAGGGGCGGATGAGCAGTTCTTC.

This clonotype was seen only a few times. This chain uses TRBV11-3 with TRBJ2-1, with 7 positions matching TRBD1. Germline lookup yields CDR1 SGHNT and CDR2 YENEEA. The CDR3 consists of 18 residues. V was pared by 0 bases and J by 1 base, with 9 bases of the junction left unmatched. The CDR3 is CASSLDGVGGRSYNEQFF. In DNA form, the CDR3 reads TGTGCCAGCAGCTTAGACGGTGTAGGGGGCAGGTCCTACAATGAGCAGTTCTTC.

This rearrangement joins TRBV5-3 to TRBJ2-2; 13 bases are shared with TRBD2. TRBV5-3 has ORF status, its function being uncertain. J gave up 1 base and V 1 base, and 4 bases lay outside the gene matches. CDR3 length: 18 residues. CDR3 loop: CARSLRLAGGRNTGELFF. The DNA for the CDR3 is TGTGCCAGAAGCTTGCGACTAGCGGGGGGACGGAACACCGGGGAGCTGTTTTTT.

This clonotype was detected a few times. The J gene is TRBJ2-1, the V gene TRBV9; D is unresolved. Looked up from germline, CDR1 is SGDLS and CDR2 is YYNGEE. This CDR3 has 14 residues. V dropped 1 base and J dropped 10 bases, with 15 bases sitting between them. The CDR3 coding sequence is TGTGCCAGCAGCGTACCTACTTCTGTTGAGGAGCAGTTCTTC. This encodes CASSVPTSVEEQFF.

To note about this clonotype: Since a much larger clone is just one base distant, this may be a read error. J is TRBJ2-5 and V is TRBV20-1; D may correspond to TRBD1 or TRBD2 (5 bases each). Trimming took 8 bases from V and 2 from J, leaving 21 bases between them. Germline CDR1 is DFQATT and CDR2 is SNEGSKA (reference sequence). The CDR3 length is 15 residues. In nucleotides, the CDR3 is TGCAGTACTGCGCCGGGACGGAAAATGCAAGAGACCCAGTACTTC. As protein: CSTAPGRKMQETQYF.

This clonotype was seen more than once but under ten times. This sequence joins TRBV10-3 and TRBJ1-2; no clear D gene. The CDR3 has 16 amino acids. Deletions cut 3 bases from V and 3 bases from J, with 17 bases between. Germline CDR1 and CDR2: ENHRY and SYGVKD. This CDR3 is CAISDPRSVMHYGYTF. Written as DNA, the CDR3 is TGTGCCATCAGTGACCCCCGGAGCGTCATGCACTATGGCTACACCTTC.

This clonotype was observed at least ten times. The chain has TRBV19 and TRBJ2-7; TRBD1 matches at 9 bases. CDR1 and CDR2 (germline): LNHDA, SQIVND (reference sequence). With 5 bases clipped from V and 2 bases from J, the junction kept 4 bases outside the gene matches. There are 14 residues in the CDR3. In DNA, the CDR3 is TGTGCCAGTAGTGCCGGGACAGGGACCTACGAGCAGTACTTC. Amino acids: CASSAGTGTYEQYF.

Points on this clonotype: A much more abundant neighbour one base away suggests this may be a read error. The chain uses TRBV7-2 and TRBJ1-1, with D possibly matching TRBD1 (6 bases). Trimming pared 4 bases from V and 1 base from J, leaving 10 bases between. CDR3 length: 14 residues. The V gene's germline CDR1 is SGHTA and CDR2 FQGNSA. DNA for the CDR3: TGTGCCAGCAGCTGGACAGAGGGGAACACTGAAGCTTTCTTT. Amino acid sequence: CASSWTEGNTEAFF.

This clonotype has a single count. The CDR3 DNA sequence: TGTGCCAGCAGCCAAGAGCTCCGGGACCCCTATGGCTACACCTTC. It specifies CASSQELRDPYGYTF. The chain links TRBV14 to TRBJ1-2, with D possibly being TRBD1 (5 bases). This CDR3 has 15 amino acids. From germline, CDR1 is SGHDN and CDR2 FVKESK. Trimming took 0 bases from V and 4 from J, leaving 12 bases between them.

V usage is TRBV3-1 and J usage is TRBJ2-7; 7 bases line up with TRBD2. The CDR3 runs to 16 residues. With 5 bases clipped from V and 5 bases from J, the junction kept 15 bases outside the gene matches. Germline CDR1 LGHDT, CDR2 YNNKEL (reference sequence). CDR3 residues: CASSGRTRPALDEQYF. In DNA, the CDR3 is TGTGCCAGCAGCGGACGGACTAGGCCCGCGCTGGACGAGCAGTACTTC.

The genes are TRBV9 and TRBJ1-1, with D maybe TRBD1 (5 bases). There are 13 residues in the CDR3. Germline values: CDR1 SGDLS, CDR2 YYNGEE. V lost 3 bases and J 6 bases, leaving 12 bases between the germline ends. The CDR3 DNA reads TGTGCCAGCAGCGGGGGACTATCTGCTGAAGCTTTCTTT. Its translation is CASSGGLSAEAFF.